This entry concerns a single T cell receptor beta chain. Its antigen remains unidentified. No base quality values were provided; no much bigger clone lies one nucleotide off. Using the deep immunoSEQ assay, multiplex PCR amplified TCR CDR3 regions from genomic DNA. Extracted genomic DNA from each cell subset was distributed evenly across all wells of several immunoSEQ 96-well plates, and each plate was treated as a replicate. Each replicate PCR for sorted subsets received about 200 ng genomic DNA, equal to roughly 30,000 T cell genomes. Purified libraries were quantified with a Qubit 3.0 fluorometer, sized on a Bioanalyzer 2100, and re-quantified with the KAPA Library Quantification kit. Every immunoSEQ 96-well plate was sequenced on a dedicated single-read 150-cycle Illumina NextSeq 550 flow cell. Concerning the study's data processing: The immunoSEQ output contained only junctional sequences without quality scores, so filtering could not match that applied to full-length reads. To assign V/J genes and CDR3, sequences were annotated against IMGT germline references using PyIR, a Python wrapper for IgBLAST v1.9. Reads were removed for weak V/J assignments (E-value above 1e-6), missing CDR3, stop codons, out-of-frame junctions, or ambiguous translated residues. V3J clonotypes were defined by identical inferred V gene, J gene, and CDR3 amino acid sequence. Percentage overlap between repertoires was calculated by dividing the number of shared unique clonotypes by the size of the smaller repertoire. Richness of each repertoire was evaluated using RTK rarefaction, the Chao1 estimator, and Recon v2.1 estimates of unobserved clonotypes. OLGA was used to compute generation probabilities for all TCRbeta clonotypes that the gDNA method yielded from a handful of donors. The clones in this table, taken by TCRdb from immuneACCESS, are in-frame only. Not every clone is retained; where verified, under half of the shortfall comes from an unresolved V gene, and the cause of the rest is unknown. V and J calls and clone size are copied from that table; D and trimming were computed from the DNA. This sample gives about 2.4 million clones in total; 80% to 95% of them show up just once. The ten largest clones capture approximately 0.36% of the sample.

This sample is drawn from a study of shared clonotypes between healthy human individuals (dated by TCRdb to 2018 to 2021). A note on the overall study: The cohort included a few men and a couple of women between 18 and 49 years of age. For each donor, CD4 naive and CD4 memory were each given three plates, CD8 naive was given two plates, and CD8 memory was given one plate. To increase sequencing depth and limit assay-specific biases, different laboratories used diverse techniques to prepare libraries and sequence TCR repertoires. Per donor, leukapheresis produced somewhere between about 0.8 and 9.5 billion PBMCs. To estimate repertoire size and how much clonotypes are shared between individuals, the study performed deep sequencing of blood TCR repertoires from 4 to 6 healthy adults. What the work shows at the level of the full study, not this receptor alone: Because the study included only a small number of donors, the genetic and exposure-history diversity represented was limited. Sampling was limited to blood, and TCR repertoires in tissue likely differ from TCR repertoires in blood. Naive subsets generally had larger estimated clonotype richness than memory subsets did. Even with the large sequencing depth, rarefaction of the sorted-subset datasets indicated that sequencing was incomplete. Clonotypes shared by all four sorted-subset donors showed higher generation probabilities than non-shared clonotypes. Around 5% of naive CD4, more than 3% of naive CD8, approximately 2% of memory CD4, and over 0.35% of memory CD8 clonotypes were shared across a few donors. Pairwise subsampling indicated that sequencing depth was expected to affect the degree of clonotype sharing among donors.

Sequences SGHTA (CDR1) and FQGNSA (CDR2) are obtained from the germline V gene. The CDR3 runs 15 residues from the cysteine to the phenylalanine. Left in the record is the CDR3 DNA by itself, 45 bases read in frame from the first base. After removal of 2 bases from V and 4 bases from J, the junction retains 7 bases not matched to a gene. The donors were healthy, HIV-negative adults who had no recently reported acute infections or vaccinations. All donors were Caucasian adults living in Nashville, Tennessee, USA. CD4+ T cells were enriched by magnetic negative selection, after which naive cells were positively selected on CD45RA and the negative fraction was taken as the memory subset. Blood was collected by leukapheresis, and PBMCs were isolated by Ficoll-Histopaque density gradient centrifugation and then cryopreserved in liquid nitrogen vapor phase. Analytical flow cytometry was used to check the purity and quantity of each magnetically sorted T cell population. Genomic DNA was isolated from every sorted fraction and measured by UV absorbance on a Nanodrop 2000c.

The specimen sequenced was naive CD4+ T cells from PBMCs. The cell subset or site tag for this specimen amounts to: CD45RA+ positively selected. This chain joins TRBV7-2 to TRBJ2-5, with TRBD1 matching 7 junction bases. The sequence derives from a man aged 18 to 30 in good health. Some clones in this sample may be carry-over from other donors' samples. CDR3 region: CASSLNIDRVETQYF. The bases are TGTGCCAGCAGCTTAAATATCGACAGGGTAGAGACCCAGTACTTC. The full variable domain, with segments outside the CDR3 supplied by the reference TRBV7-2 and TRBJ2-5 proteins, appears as GAGVSQSPSNKVTEKGKDVELRCDPISGHTALYWYRQSLGQGLEFLIYFQGNSAPDKSGLPSDRFSAERTGGSVSTLTIQRTQQEDSAVYLCASSLNIDRVETQYFGPGTRLLVL.